What follows is one T cell receptor (beta chain) and its context. The antigen it recognizes is unknown. The record has no base qualities; no much larger clone is one base away. The time point tag for this specimen amounts to: peripheral blood 6 weeks after treatment start. The cohort comprised approximately 30 patients with locally advanced or metastatic urothelial carcinoma treated at Memorial Sloan Kettering on a trial protocol. Peripheral blood mononuclear cells were collected from each patient pretreatment and during treatment, giving between 1 and 8 total time points per patient. The Qiagen DNeasy Blood extraction kit was used to purify genomic DNA from total PBMCs and from tumor samples. Collected pretreatment and during treatment, PBMCs were isolated and stored as previously described. This sample is part of a study of PD-L1 blockade in urothelial cancer (dated by TCRdb to about 2017). As for the study more broadly: Therapy was started at some point between 2013 and 2015 for all patients, and atezolizumab 1,200 mg was administered intravenously every 3 weeks. About 85% of the roughly 29 patients were males with bladder-origin urothelial cancer, and about 60% of the 29 reported a prior smoking history. Patients had an ECOG performance status of 0 or 1 and had received between 0 and 3 prior chemotherapy regimens. Blood samples were analyzed at 3 weeks after treatment start (second dose) and at 6 weeks after treatment start. Blood samples yielded a median of roughly 140,000 T cells and around 83,000 unique TCRs, with median clonality 0.080. Somatic, immune and clinical correlates of response to PD-L1 blockade with atezolizumab in urothelial cancer were the focus of an exploratory multi-omic analysis. Pretreatment tumor samples, along with matched peripheral blood collected serially before and after atezolizumab treatment, underwent TCR sequencing. Durable clinical benefit meant progression-free survival longer than 6 months, and TCR features were also tested against progression-free and overall survival. In the same patients who had TCR sequencing, pretreatment tumors also underwent whole exome sequencing and RNA sequencing. Durable clinical benefit was achieved by nine patients and was not achieved by 20 patients. Over 28 patients had pretreatment blood TCR-seq, some 24 had at least one posttreatment blood collection, and some 24 had tumor TCR-seq.

Synthetic TCR analog templates were spiked into each PCR to estimate absolute template abundance from read counts. TCRbeta CDR3 regions were amplified from genomic DNA with bias-controlled V and J gene primers using the immunoSEQ assay. Sequencing of rearranged TCRbeta segments was performed at approximately 20X coverage. Concerning the study's data processing: Sequencing errors were corrected by clustering and CDR3s were annotated against IMGT to assign V, D and J genes. Out-of-frame and stop-codon sequences were excluded, and only productive TCRbeta rearrangements were used in downstream analyses. To compute clonality, Shannon entropy was normalized by the log of the number of unique productive sequences and then subtracted from one. Fisher's exact test with Benjamini-Hochberg correction, using a cutoff of adjusted p below 0.01, was how clones that differed between time points or between blood and tumor were identified. TCRdb took this table from immuneACCESS and kept in-frame rearrangements with V and J called. Such tables lack part of the clones; where checked against another copy, unresolved V genes explain under half of the gap, and the rest is unexplained. V and J calls and clone size are as listed in that table; D and trimming were resolved from the DNA. In this sample the table shows around 110,000 clones, roughly 90% of which occur a single time. The top ten clonotypes cover about 1.8% of the sample.

Results and caveats for the whole study, not just this receptor: Greater expansion of tumor-associated TCR clones in peripheral blood 3 weeks after the start of treatment was observed in patients with durable benefit (n of about 20, p = 0.022). Because of the small sample size (n ≈ 27) and the many exploratory analyses performed, the results are intended to be regarded as hypothesis-generating. Improved progression-free and overall survival was associated with having pretreatment peripheral blood TCR clonality below the median.

Inclusive of the bounding cysteine and phenylalanine, the CDR3 is 15 residues long. The kept DNA is CDR3 alone, 45 bases in frame from the first base. V is cut by 7 bases and J by 3 bases, and the space between the germline ends is 18 bases. CDR1 and CDR2 (SEHNR, FQNEAQ) derive from the germline V gene (reference sequence). The material was PBMCs, obtained around atezolizumab (anti-PD-L1) treatment. The sequence is built from TRBV7-9 and TRBJ1-2; D gene: possibly TRBD1, on 5 matching bases. This TCR derives from a man aged 55 to 70 with urothelial cancer. CDR3 loop: CASNPRETAYYGYTF. The DNA sequence is TGTGCCAGCAATCCAAGAGAGACAGCCTACTATGGCTACACCTTC.